A selection of T cell receptor beta chains follows, all from one sample in a study of human T cells and chemical hapten exposure. TCRdb independently ran MiXCR on the RACE reads; one entry per CDR3 protein. The table includes roughly 71,000 distinct CDR3 sequences, about 6% detected once. What was sequenced was whole blood. These TCRs come from a female donor in good health. Some clones in this sample may be carry-over from other donors' samples. CDR3s include the opening cysteine and the closing phenylalanine or tryptophan. A D gene is named only where the DNA matches it firmly. Only some rows state a clone size, as once, few, many or a class for expanded clones.

>TRBD1|TRBV29-1|many|TRBJ2-3
TGCAGCGTTGATAAGGGGACAGGGGAAGATACGCAGTATTTT
CSVDKGTGEDTQYF
>NA|TRBV7-8|many|TRBJ1-4
TGTGCCAGCAGCGGAAGTAGGGTGGGGAATGAAAAACTGTTTTTT
CASSGSRVGNEKLFF
>TRBD2|TRBV2|few|TRBJ2-1
TGTGCCAGCAGTGTCGGTAGCGGGGATGAGCAGTTCTTC
CASSVGSGDEQFF
>NA|TRBV27|few|TRBJ1-4
TGTGCCAGCAGTTATCGACAACCAGCAACTAATGAAAAACTGTTTTTT
CASSYRQPATNEKLFF
>NA|TRBV6-1|NA|TRBJ2-7
TGTGCCAGCAGTGAACTAGCGTCGAGCTCCTACGAGCAGTACTTC
CASSELASSSYEQYF
>TRBD1|TRBV28|few|TRBJ1-4
TGTGCCAGCAGCTTATCCGGGACAGGGCGAGAAAAACTGTTTTTT
CASSLSGTGREKLFF
>NA|TRBV2|few|TRBJ2-5
TGTGCCAGCAGTGAAGCGCTCGGCCTCATAGAGACCCAGTACTTC
CASSEALGLIETQYF
>TRBD1|TRBV29-1|few|TRBJ1-2
TGCAGCGTTGATAAGACAGGGGGCCGGGGCTACACCTTC
CSVDKTGGRGYTF
>TRBD2|TRBV4-3|NA|TRBJ2-1
TGCGCCAGCAGCCTCCGGGGACTAGCGGGAGGGAATGAGCAGTTCTTC
CASSLRGLAGGNEQFF
>NA|TRBV6-1|many|TRBJ2-7
TGTGCCAGCAGTGAATCAAATGACAGGCTGCGGACCTACGAGCAGTACTTC
CASSESNDRLRTYEQYF
>TRBD2|TRBV20-1|few|TRBJ2-1
TGCAGTGCTAGAGGCCCGTTGAGTAGCGGGAGAGCGCGGGAGCAGTTCTTC
CSARGPLSSGRAREQFF
>TRBD2|TRBV7-9|NA|TRBJ2-3
TGTGCCAGCAGCAGAGGGACTAGCGGGATCACAGATACGCAGTATTTT
CASSRGTSGITDTQYF
>TRBD1|TRBV27|few|TRBJ1-1
TGTGCCAGCACCAGACAGGGAGGCACTGAAGCTTTCTTT
CASTRQGGTEAFF
>NA|TRBV13|many|TRBJ1-2
TGTGCCAGCAGCTTAGGACAGGGAACTAACTATGGCTACACCTTC
CASSLGQGTNYGYTF
>NA|TRBV6-5|NA|TRBJ2-3
TGTGCCAGCAGTTCCAACGGACGGGGGACAGATACGCAGTATTTT
CASSSNGRGTDTQYF
>TRBD2|TRBV28|NA|TRBJ2-3
TGTGCCAGCAGTTTGTCGGGACTAGCAACAGATACGCAGTATTTT
CASSLSGLATDTQYF
>NA|TRBV7-2|few|TRBJ2-7
TGTGCCAGCAGCTTAGGATTCAGGGGCGACGAGCAGTACTTC
CASSLGFRGDEQYF
>NA|TRBV12-3/TRBV12-4|NA|TRBJ2-1
TGTGCCAGCAGCCTGCAGAGCTATGAGCAGTTCTTC
CASSLQSYEQFF
>NA|TRBV30|many|TRBJ2-3
TGTGCCTGGAGTGAGGGACTCGAACATACGCAGTATTTT
CAWSEGLEHTQYF
>NA|TRBV27|many|TRBJ1-3
TGTGCCAGCAGTTACTCGGGACACCCTGGAAACACCATATATTTT
CASSYSGHPGNTIYF
>TRBD1|TRBV15|many|TRBJ1-2
TGTGCCACCAGCAGAGATCAAAGGACAGGGGGCCACACCTTC
CATSRDQRTGGHTF
>TRBD1|TRBV7-6|few|TRBJ2-1
TGTGCCAGCAGCTTAGGGACAGGCTCCTACAATGAGCAGTTCTTC
CASSLGTGSYNEQFF
>NA|TRBV2|NA|TRBJ1-5
TGTGCCAGCAGTGAACAGGCTAGCAATCAGCCCCAGCATTTT
CASSEQASNQPQHF
>NA|TRBV3-1|many|TRBJ2-5
TGTGCCAGCAGCCCCGGCCCATCTGGACCCCCTGAGACCCAGTACTTC
CASSPGPSGPPETQYF
>TRBD2|TRBV11-2|few|TRBJ2-5
TGTGCCAGCAGCTTGGGGGGACTAGCCACAGAGACCCAGTACTTC
CASSLGGLATETQYF
>NA|TRBV7-9|NA|TRBJ1-2
TGTGCCAGCAGCTTTGACTCTTATGGCTACACCTTC
CASSFDSYGYTF
>NA|TRBV4-1|many|TRBJ1-5
TGCGCCAGCAGCCCGACAGCCTCGAATCAGCCCCAGCATTTT
CASSPTASNQPQHF
>TRBD1|TRBV10-3|many|TRBJ2-3
TGTGCCATCAGTGAGCGGACAGGGAGCACAGATACGCAGTATTTT
CAISERTGSTDTQYF
>NA|TRBV29-1|NA|TRBJ1-4
TGCAGCGTCGCGGGGCCCGAGGGCGAAAAACTGTTTTTT
CSVAGPEGEKLFF
>NA|TRBV28|many|TRBJ1-1
TGTGCCAGCAGTTTAGGGGGGGGCAGCACTGAAGCTTTCTTT
CASSLGGGSTEAFF
>NA|TRBV27|many|TRBJ2-6
TGTGCCAGCAGTTTCGCTGGGGCCAACGTCCTGACTTTC
CASSFAGANVLTF
>TRBD1|TRBV5-1|few|TRBJ1-1
TGCGCCAGCAGCTTTAGGACAGGGGGCGAGGCTGAAGCTTTCTTT
CASSFRTGGEAEAFF
>NA|TRBV29-1|many|TRBJ1-2
TGCAGCGTGGACCGGGCGGGCGGCTACACCTTC
CSVDRAGGYTF
>TRBD1|TRBV7-3|many|TRBJ1-5
TGTGCCAGCAGCTTAACAGGGACAGGGGACTATAGCAATCAGCCCCAGCATTTT
CASSLTGTGDYSNQPQHF